This is a list of T cell receptor beta chains from one sample in a study of cytomegalovirus exposure and HLA in healthy donors. TCRdb keeps only in-frame clones here, not all; method: immunoSEQ multiplex PCR. The sample comprises some 120,000 clones, under 85% of which are singletons, and about 6% rests with the top ten. The sequencing input was PBMCs. Receptors originate from a woman in her fifties or sixties in good health and CMV-seropositive. Both conserved end residues are part of each CDR3. The D gene is left open where the match is weak. Where a row states a size, it is once, few, many or the class of an expanded clone; other rows omit it.

V gene	clone size	D gene	J gene	CDR3 DNA	CDR3 protein
TRBV25-1	.	TRBD1	TRBJ1-2	TGTGCCAGCAGCGGGACAGGGGGCGACTATGGCTACACCTTC	CASSGTGGDYGYTF
TRBV2	.	.	TRBJ1-2	TGTGCCAGCAGGACGGACTCCTATGGCTACACCTTC	CASRTDSYGYTF
TRBV29-1	.	.	TRBJ1-2	TGCAGCGTTGTCCCCTTCTACACCTTC	CSVVPFYTF
TRBV30	.	TRBD2	TRBJ2-1	TGTGCCTGGACCCCGGGGGGGGCATACAATGAGCAGTTCTTC	CAWTPGGAYNEQFF
TRBV5-1	.	.	TRBJ1-1	TGCGCCAGCAGCCCCCTAGGGGGGGTGACTGAAGCTTTCTTT	CASSPLGGVTEAFF
TRBV15	.	.	TRBJ2-7	TGTGCCACCAGCAGAGATCTCGGGAGCGAGCAGTACTTC	CATSRDLGSEQYF
TRBV5-4	.	.	TRBJ2-5	TGTGCCAGCAGCTTTGACAGGAAAGAGACCCAGTACTTC	CASSFDRKETQYF
TRBV30	.	.	TRBJ1-3	TGTGCCTGGAGTGGAGGGCCACAGAGAATATATTTT	CAWSGGPQRIYF
TRBV29-1	.	TRBD1	TRBJ2-3	TGCAGCGTTGTGACAGGGAGCGCAGATACGCAGTATTTT	CSVVTGSADTQYF
TRBV7-2	.	TRBD1	TRBJ1-6	TGTGCCAGCAGCGCCGGGACAGCTTATAATTCACCCCTCCACTTT	CASSAGTAYNSPLHF
TRBV5-5	.	.	TRBJ2-3	TGTGCCAGCAGCTTCGTTCGGGACTTACGCACAGATACGCAGTATTTT	CASSFVRDLRTDTQYF
TRBV5-8	.	TRBD2	TRBJ2-3	TGTGCCAGCAGCTTTAGGATTCGAGCGGGGGGGCCAGATACGCAGTATTTT	CASSFRIRAGGPDTQYF
TRBV7-8	.	TRBD1	TRBJ2-2	TGTGCCAGCAGTCATACAGGGGGGAACACCGGGGAGCTGTTTTTT	CASSHTGGNTGELFF
TRBV5-8	.	TRBD2	TRBJ2-7	TGTGCCAGCAGCCAAACACTAGCGGGGTCGGGTCGGCAGTACTTC	CASSQTLAGSGRQYF
TRBV5-1	.	.	TRBJ1-2	TGCGCCAGCAGCCCGCCTTTGGAGGGGAGTGGCTACACCTTC	CASSPPLEGSGYTF
TRBV7-2	.	TRBD1	TRBJ1-5	TGTGCCAGCAGCTTAGGGGACAGAGACAATCAGCCCCAGCATTTT	CASSLGDRDNQPQHF
TRBV27	.	TRBD1	TRBJ2-7	TGTGCCAGCAGATTATCATGGGACAGGGAGGGCTACGAGCAGTACTTC	CASRLSWDREGYEQYF
TRBV6-5	.	.	TRBJ1-6	TGTGCCAGCAGCAGGGAGGGCTCACCCCTCCACTTT	CASSREGSPLHF
TRBV5-1	.	.	TRBJ1-1	TGCGCCAGCAGCTTGGACGGGAGGCAGGACAGTGAAGCTTTCTTT	CASSLDGRQDSEAFF
TRBV7-6	.	TRBD1	TRBJ1-5	TGTGCCAGCAGCTTAAAGGAGGGGACAGTGGGCAATCAGCCCCAGCATTTT	CASSLKEGTVGNQPQHF
TRBV5-4	.	.	TRBJ2-5	TGTGCCAGCAGCGCCCAATTCCCAGGGCGGGAGACCCAGTACTTC	CASSAQFPGRETQYF
TRBV7-2	.	.	TRBJ2-2	TGTGCCAGCAGCTTTGCTAGCGTCACCGGGGAGCTGTTTTTT	CASSFASVTGELFF
TRBV6-5	.	.	TRBJ2-1	TGTGCCAGCAGTTCCTATATGAGTAGCAATAATGAGCAGTTCTTC	CASSSYMSSNNEQFF
TRBV19	.	TRBD1	TRBJ2-5	TGTGCCAGTAGTAACCGGGACAGGCCTCAAGAGACCCAGTACTTC	CASSNRDRPQETQYF
TRBV11-3	.	.	TRBJ2-5	TGTGCCAGCAGCTTAGGGACGGCAGGGATGGAAGAGACCCAGTACTTC	CASSLGTAGMEETQYF
TRBV6-1	few	.	TRBJ2-5	TGTGCCAGCAGGAGCGAAGAGACCCAGTACTTC	CASRSEETQYF
TRBV7-7	few	TRBD2	TRBJ2-3	TGTGCTAGCAGCCATAGCGGGGGGGCAGATACGCAGTATTTT	CASSHSGGADTQYF
TRBV27	.	.	TRBJ1-2	TGTGCCAGCAGTCTGGGGCCCAGGGATGGCTACACCTTC	CASSLGPRDGYTF
TRBV7-2	.	TRBD1	TRBJ1-2	TGTGCCAGCAGCTTAATGAGACAGGGGGCTGGCTACACCTTC	CASSLMRQGAGYTF
TRBV5-6	.	.	TRBJ1-5	TGTGCCAGCAGCTTCACTGGTAAAGGGGACAATCAGCCCCAGCATTTT	CASSFTGKGDNQPQHF